The sequence of this TCR beta chain was determined in a study of T cells in Graves' hyperthyroidism and ophthalmopathy. About the study: Upon initial diagnosis and before any treatment, peripheral blood was collected. Study results and limitations: For ophthalmopathy, model prediction preceded onset by a median roughly 6.2 months. From stable hyperthyroidism, ophthalmopathy was set apart by a 13 V-J model.

This clonotype was observed many times. Its antigen is unknown. The V gene lost 4 bases and the J gene lost 0 bases, with 16 bases spanning the gap. Germline V gene lookup returns CDR1 SEHNR and CDR2 FQNEAQ (reference sequence). This CDR3 comprises 16 residues. Amplification yielded TCR beta CDR3 regions, with RNA transcripts as the source. Initially, a first-round RT-PCR of the TCR CDR3 employed the HTBI primer set. TCRdb reanalysed the multiplex PCR reads using MiXCR and keeps one entry per CDR3 protein. The sample holds 730,000 or so distinct CDR3 sequences, approximately 19% seen once. The V call is TRBV7-9, the J call TRBJ2-7; D tentatively fits TRBD1 or TRBD2 (5 bases each). Material: blood. The TCR was taken from a woman in her forties or fifties with Graves' hyperthyroidism that later progressed to Graves' ophthalmopathy. The CDR3 DNA sequence: TGTGCCAGCAGCTCCTCGTCCGGGACGGTCTCCTACGAGCAGTACTTC. Translated, it gives CASSSSSGTVSYEQYF.